The 2 T cell receptor beta chains below were found in one sample sequenced in a study of T cell changes during pregnancy in multiple sclerosis. Sequencing used immunoSEQ multiplex PCR; TCRdb keeps in-frame clones, though not all of them. Among nearly 20,000 clones, roughly 85% were seen once, and the ten largest hold roughly 6%. The sample in question was CD8+ T cells from peripheral blood mononuclear cells, obtained in the third trimester of pregnancy. The receptors stem from a female donor in good health, enrolled as a control in a pregnancy study.

The chain links TRBV6-4 to TRBJ2-1, with TRBD1 matching over 11 bases. There are 15 residues in the CDR3. CDR1 and CDR2 (germline): MRHNA, SNTAGT. V trimming: 6 bases; J trimming: 7 bases; junction bases outside the gene matches: 8. The CDR3 sequence is CASSNGQGAGNEQFF. CDR3 DNA: TGTGCCAGCAGCAATGGACAGGGGGCAGGGAATGAGCAGTTCTTC.

The rearrangement uses TRBV9 and TRBJ2-2; D is unclear. This CDR3 comprises 13 residues. Per the germline V gene, CDR1 is SGDLS and CDR2 is YYNGEE. V lost 1 base to trimming and J lost 3 bases, with 4 bases between them. CDR3 sequence: CASSVYDTGELFF. CDR3 in DNA: TGTGCCAGCAGCGTATATGACACCGGGGAGCTGTTTTTT.